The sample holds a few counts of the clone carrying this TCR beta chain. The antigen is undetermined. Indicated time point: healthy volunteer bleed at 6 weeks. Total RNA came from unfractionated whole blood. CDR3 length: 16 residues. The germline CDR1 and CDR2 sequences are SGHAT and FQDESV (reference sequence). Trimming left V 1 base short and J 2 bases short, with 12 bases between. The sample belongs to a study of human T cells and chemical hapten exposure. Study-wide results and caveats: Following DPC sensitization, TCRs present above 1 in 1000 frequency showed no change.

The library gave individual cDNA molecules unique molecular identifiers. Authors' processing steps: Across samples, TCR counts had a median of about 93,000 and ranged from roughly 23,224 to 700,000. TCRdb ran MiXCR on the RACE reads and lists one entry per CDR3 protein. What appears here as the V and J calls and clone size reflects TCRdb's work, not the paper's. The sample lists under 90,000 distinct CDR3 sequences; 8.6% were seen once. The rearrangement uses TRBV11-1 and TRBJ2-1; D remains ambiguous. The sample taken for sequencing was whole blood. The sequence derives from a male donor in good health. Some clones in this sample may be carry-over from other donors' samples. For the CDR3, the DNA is TGTGCCAGCAGCTTAGAGCCGCTCCCCCCCTACAATGAGCAGTTCTTC. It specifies CASSLEPLPPYNEQFF.